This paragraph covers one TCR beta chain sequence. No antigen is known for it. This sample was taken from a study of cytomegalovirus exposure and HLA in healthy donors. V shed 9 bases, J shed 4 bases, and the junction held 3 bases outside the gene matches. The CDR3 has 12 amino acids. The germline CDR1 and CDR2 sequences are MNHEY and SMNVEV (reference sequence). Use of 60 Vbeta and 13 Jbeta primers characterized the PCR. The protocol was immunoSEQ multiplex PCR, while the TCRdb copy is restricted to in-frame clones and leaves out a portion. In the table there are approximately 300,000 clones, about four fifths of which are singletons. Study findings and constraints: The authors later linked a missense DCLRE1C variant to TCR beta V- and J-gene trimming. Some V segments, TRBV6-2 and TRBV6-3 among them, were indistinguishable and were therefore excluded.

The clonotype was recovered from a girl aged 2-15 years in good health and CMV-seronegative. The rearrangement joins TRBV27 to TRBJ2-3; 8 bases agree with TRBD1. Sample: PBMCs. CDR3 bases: TGTGCCAGTGACAGGGGCCCAGATACGCAGTATTTT. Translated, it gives CASDRGPDTQYF.